This TCR beta chain was sequenced in a study of spatial heterogeneity in lung cancer. TCRdb reanalysed the 5' RACE reads using MiXCR and keeps one entry per CDR3 protein. The sample lists approximately 2,300 distinct CDR3 sequences, approximately 19% occurring once. The time point denotes: sample taken at primary tumor resection. The donor group consisted of roughly 76 patients who had untreated, early-stage non-small cell lung cancer. This clonotype is categorized as medium-sized (0.01 to 0.1%). Its specificity is unknown. Study-wide results and caveats: Alpha chains reached an estimated coverage of roughly 7% of tumor T cells, and beta chains approximately 14%. Tracking of tumor mutation counts was seen in expanded intratumoral alpha and beta TCR counts.

The germline V gene encodes CDR1 LNHDA and CDR2 SQIVND (reference sequence). V was pared by 9 bases and J by 2 bases, with 12 bases of the junction left unmatched. The CDR3 loop spans 15 amino acids. Sequencing used lung tumor tissue, obtained at surgery. The chain uses TRBV19 and TRBJ2-7, with 8 bases lining up with TRBD2. The clonotype was recovered from a male donor with early-stage non-small cell lung cancer. The CDR3 DNA reads TGTGCCAGCACCCACGGACGGGAGGGCGCCTACGAGCAGTACTTC. Amino acids: CASTHGREGAYEQYF.